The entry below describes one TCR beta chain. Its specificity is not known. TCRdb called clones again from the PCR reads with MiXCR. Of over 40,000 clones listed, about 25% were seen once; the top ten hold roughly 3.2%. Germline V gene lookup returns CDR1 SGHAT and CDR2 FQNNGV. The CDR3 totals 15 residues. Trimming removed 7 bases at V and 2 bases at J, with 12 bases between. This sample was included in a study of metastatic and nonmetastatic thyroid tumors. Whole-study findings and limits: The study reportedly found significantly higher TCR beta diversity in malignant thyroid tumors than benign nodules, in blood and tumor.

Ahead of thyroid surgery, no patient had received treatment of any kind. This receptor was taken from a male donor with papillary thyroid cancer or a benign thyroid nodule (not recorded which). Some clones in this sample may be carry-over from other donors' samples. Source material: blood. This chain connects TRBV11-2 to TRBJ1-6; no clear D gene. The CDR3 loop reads CASTLRRTYNSPLHF. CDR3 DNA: TGTGCCAGCACCCTTAGGAGAACCTATAATTCACCCCTCCACTTT.